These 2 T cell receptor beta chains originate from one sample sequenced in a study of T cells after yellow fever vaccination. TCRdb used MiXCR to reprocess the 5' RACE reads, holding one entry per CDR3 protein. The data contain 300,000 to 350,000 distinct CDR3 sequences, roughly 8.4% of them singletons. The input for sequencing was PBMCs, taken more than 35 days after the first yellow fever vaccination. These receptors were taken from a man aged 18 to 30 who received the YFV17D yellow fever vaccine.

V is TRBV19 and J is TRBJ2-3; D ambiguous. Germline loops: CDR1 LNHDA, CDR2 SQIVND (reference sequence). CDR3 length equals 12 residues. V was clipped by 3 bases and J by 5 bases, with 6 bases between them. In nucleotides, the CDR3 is TGTGCCAGTAGTATGATGGGAGATACGCAGTATTTT. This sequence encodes CASSMMGDTQYF.

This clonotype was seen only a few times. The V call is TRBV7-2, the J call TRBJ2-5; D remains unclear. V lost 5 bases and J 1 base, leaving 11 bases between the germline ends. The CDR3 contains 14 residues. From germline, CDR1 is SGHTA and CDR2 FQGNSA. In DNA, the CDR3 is TGTGCCAGCAGCCCCTATACAACCCAAGAGACCCAGTACTTC. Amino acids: CASSPYTTQETQYF.